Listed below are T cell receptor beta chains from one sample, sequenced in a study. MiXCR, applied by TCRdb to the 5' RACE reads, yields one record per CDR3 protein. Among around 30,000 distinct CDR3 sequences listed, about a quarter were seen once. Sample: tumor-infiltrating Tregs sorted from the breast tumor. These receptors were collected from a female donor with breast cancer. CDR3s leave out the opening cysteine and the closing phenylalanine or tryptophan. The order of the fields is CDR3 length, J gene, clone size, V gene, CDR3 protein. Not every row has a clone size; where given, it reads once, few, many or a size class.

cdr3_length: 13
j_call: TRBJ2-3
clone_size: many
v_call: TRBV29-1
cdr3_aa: SVGGPGPDTDTQY

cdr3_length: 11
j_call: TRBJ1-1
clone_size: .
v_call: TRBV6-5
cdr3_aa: ASRGTGEIEAF

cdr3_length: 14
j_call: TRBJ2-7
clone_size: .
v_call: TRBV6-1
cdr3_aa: ASSMVQPEGSYEQY

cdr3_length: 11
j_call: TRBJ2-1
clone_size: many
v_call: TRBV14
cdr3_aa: ASSHLSPNEQF

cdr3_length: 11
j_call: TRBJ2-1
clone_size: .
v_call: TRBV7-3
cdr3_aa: ASSAGLPNEQF

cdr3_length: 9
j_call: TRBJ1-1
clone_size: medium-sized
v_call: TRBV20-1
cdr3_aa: SAQGQGSAF

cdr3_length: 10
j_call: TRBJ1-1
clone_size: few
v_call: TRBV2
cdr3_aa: ARQGARTEAF

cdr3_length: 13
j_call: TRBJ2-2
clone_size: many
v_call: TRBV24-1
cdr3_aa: ATSGPGQLTGELF

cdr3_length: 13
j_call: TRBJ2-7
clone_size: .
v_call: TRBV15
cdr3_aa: ATSRDQRTGHEQY

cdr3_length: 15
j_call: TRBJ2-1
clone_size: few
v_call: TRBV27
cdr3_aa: ASSSVDRALWGNEQF

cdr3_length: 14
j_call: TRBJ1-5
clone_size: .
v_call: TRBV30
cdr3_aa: AWSLGKTQGNQPQH

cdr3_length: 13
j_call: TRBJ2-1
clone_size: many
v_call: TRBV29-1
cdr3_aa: SVVKGTSGRYEQF

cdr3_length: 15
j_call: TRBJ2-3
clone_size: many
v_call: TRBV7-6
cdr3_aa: ASGSPGTSEGRDTQY

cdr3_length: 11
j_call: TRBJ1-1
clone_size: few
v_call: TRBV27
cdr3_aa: AGSLAGNTEAF

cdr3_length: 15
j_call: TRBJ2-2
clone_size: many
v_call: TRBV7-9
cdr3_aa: ASRFSGGRARSGELF

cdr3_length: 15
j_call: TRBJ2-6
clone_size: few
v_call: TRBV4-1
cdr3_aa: ASSQGGPSSGANVLT

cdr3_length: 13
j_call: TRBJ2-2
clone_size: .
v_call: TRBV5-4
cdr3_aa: ASREGRGRAGELF

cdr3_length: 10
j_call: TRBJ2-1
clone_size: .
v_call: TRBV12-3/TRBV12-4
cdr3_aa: ASSLGGLGQF

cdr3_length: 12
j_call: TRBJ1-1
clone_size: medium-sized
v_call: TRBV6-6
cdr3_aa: ASSYSKGDTEAF

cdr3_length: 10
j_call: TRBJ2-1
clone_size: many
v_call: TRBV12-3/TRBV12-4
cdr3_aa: ASRPLQNEQF

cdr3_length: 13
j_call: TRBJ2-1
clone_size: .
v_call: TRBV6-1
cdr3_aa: ASSNRGSSYDEQF

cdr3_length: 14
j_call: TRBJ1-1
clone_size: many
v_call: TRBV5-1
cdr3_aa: ASSLGPGRENTEAF

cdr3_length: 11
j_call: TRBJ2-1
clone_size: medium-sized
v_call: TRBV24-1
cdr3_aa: ATSDPSYNEQF

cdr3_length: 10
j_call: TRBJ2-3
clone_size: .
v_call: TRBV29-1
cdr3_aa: SGARQGNTQY

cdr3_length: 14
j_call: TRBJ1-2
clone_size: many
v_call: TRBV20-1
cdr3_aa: SATRPTVAPNYGYT

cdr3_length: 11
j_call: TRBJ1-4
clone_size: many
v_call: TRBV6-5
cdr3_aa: ASSYSPGEKLF

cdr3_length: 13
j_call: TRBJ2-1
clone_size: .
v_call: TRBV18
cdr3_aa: ASSPGQGLLVEQS

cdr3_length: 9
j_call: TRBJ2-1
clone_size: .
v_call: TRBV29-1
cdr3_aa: SVLHGNEQF

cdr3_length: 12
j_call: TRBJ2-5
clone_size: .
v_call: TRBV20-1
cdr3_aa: SAKPTSVQETQY

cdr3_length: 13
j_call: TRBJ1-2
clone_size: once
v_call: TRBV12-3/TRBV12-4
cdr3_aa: ASSDRDRGSYGYT

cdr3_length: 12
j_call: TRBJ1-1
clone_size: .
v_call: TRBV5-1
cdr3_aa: ASRSGQVNTEAF

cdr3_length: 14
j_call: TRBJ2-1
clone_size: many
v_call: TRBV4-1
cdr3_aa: ASSRAGTGSKNEQF

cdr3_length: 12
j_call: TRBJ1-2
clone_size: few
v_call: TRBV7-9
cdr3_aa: ASSSTGGNYGYT

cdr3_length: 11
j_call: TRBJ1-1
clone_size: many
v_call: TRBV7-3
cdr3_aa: ASSLAPDTEAF

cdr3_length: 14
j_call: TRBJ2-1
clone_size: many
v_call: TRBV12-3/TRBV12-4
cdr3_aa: ASSPVTGGSPNEQF

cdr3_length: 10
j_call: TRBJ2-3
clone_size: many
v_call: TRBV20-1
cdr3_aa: SASERESTQY

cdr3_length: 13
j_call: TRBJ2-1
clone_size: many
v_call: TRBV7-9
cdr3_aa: ASSSLAGVDNEQF

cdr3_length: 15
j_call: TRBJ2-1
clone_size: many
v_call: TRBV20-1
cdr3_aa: SARALGQGRSYNEQF

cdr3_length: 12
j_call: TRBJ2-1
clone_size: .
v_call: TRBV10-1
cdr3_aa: ASSEYDGAGEQF

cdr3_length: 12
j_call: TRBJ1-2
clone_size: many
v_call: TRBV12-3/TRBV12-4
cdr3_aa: ASSLLTGRYGYT

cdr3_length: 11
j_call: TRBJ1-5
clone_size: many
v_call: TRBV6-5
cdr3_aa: ASSWDRYQPQH

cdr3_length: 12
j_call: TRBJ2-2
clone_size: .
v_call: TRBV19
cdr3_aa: ASMGTGRTGELF

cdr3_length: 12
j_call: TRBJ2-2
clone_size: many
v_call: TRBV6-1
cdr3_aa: ASTPRVAVGELF

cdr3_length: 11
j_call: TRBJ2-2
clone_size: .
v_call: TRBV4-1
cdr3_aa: ASSQDLRRGLF

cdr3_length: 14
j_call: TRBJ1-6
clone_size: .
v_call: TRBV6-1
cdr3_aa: ASSERDRPTNSPLH